One sample yielded the 5 T cell receptor beta chains listed below, sequenced in a study of T-cell memory formation after mild COVID-19. TCRdb reprocessed the 5' RACE reads via MiXCR and lists one record per CDR3 protein. This sample has 400,000 or so distinct CDR3 sequences, with 15% to 20% found just once. Sequencing was performed on PBMCs or a T cell subset sorted from them (not recorded which). The receptors were gathered from an adult woman who had mild COVID-19 (a few samples of this study predate the infection). Cell type and time point are not known.

This chain links TRBV6-5 with TRBJ1-1, with 7 nucleotides matching TRBD1. This CDR3 has 13 amino acids. J was trimmed by 8 bases and V by 2 bases; bases with no gene match: 5. Germline CDR1 reads MNHEY; CDR2 reads SVGAGI. Here the CDR3 DNA reads TGTGCCAGCAGTTACACAGGGGACAGCGAAGCTTTCTTT. Translating gives CASSYTGDSEAFF.

The chain joins TRBV9 to TRBJ1-6, with D uncertain. Trimming shortened V by 4 bases and J by 7 bases, and 12 bases separated the two germline ends. The CDR3 sequence is 14 residues long. Germline V CDR1 and CDR2: SGDLS, YYNGEE. CDR3 sequence: CASSPLGRNSPLHF. The DNA of the CDR3 is TGTGCCAGCAGCCCCTTAGGGCGGAATTCACCCCTCCACTTT.

This clonotype was counted ten times or more. The chain combines TRBV12-3 or TRBV12-4 with TRBJ2-5; D perhaps matches TRBD2 (7 bases). The V and J ends lost 6 bases and 4 bases respectively, with 18 bases between them. This CDR3 has 15 amino acids. The CDR3 nucleotides are TGTGCCAGCAGCCCTACCCAGGGAGGGGGAGAGACCCAGTACTTC. It codes for CASSPTQGGGETQYF.

The chain recombines TRBV7-6 with TRBJ2-5; D is undetermined. CDR1 and CDR2 (germline): SGHVS, FNYEAQ. This CDR3 contains 15 residues. Trimming took off 1 base at V and 3 bases at J, with 12 bases between the two ends. This chain's CDR3 is CASSLEVSAKETQYF. CDR3 sequence (DNA): TGTGCCAGCAGCTTAGAGGTGTCTGCAAAAGAGACCCAGTACTTC. The whole variable domain, filled in from reference TRBV7-6 and TRBJ2-5, reads GAGVSQSPRYKVTKRGQDVALRCDPISGHVSLYWYRQALGQGPEFLTYFNYEAQQDKSGLPNDRFSAERPEGSISTLTIQRTEQRDSAMYRCASSLEVSAKETQYFGPGTRLLVL.

This clonotype was observed a few times. The chain recombines TRBV20-1 with TRBJ2-7, with a possible D match to TRBD1 (6 bases). The V end lost 6 bases, the J end lost 4 bases, and 13 bases lay between the germline ends. The germline V gene encodes CDR1 DFQATT and CDR2 SNEGSKA (reference sequence). The CDR3 length is 12 residues. The CDR3 DNA follows: TGCAGTGCGTCGATAGGGGGTTACGAGCAGTACTTC. Amino acids: CSASIGGYEQYF.